This paragraph reports one T cell receptor beta chain. No antigen is known for it. The sample comes from a study of CD8 T cells in ankylosing spondylitis. Trimming stripped 7 bases from V and 7 bases from J, with 7 bases between. CDR1 SQVTM and CDR2 ANQGSEA come from the germline V gene. The CDR3 is 10 amino acids. Regarding the study as a whole: Researchers reportedly found disease-linked clones significantly enriched in matched ankylosing spondylitis synovial fluid. A TCR beta motif made of fewer than 10 highly homologous variants seemed typical of ankylosing spondylitis blood.

TCRdb ran MiXCR on the 5' RACE reads and lists one entry per CDR3 protein. Counted here are 270,000 or so distinct CDR3 sequences, 18% occurring once; the ten biggest clones make up more than 25%. The V call is TRBV29-1, the J call TRBJ2-2, with D hard to call. This receptor was obtained from a male donor with ankylosing spondylitis or in good health (not recorded which). Material for sequencing was blood, either unsorted or a sorted T cell fraction (not recorded which). CDR3 DNA: TGCAGCGCATACCACGGGGAGCTGTTTTTT. It yields the protein CSAYHGELFF.